A selection of T cell receptor beta chains follows, all from one sample in a study of shared clonotypes between healthy human individuals. Measured with immunoSEQ multiplex PCR; TCRdb has only the in-frame clones, and not every one. The sample has about 79,000 clones; 50% to 70% are singletons. Sequencing was carried out using memory CD8+ T cells sorted from blood. These receptors were collected from a man aged 25-45 years in good health. Each CDR3 is given with its conserved first and last residue. A D gene is named only where the DNA matches it firmly. Size is stated for part of the rows, as once, few or many counts, or as a class when the clone is expanded.

CDR3 | DNA | size | J | V | D
CASSTRQIPPTSGRADTQYF | TGTGCCAGTAGTACTCGCCAAATCCCCCCAACTAGCGGGAGGGCAGATACGCAGTATTTT | NA | TRBJ2-3 | TRBV19 | TRBD2
CASSLTQGAREQPQHF | TGTGCCAGCAGCCTGACACAGGGGGCGCGGGAGCAGCCCCAGCATTTT | few | TRBJ1-5 | TRBV16 | TRBD1
CASSLLVNTEAFF | TGTGCCAGCAGCTTATTAGTGAACACTGAAGCTTTCTTT | NA | TRBJ1-1 | TRBV7-7 | NA
CASTAGGSTDTQYF | TGTGCCAGCACCGCGGGGGGCAGCACAGATACGCAGTATTTT | NA | TRBJ2-3 | TRBV6-5 | TRBD2
CASSLEVQILGSMYF | TGCGCCAGCAGCCTAGAGGTTCAGATCCTCGGAAGTATGTACTTC | few | TRBJ2-4 | TRBV4-1 | NA
CASALGTVNEQFF | TGTGCCAGTGCCCTCGGGACAGTCAATGAGCAGTTCTTC | NA | TRBJ2-1 | TRBV27 | TRBD1
CASSFAGLSRSGNTIYF | TGTGCCAGCAGTTTCGCGGGGCTGAGTCGCTCTGGAAACACCATATATTTT | NA | TRBJ1-3 | TRBV28 | NA
CASSYRPDVEKLFF | TGTGCCAGCAGTTACCGCCCGGATGTGGAAAAACTGTTTTTT | NA | TRBJ1-4 | TRBV6-6 | NA
CASSAKGLAGLNEQFF | TGTGCCAGCAGCGCGAAGGGACTAGCGGGTCTCAATGAGCAGTTCTTC | NA | TRBJ2-1 | TRBV27 | TRBD2
CASSEATGTGEYEQYF | TGTGCCAGCAGTGAAGCGACCGGGACAGGGGAGTACGAGCAGTACTTC | NA | TRBJ2-7 | TRBV25-1 | TRBD1
CASSPGRGQPQHF | TGTGCCAGCAGCCCTGGACGAGGTCAGCCCCAGCATTTT | once | TRBJ1-5 | TRBV11-2 | NA
CASSVGATTRTQETQYF | TGTGCCAGCAGCGTAGGGGCTACGACAAGAACTCAAGAGACCCAGTACTTC | NA | TRBJ2-5 | TRBV9 | NA
CASSNDWQETQYF | TGTGCCAGTAGTAATGACTGGCAAGAGACCCAGTACTTC | NA | TRBJ2-5 | TRBV19 | NA
CASSLLTSGLNNEQFF | TGTGCCAGCAGTCTTCTGACTAGCGGGCTGAACAATGAGCAGTTCTTC | once | TRBJ2-1 | TRBV28 | TRBD2
CSVDRQNYGYTF | TGCAGCGTTGACCGCCAGAACTATGGCTACACCTTC | NA | TRBJ1-2 | TRBV29-1 | NA
CASSFLDRQGYTF | TGTGCCAGCAGCTTTCTGGACCGGCAAGGCTACACCTTC | few | TRBJ1-2 | TRBV7-9 | NA
CASSLTQGSHQPQHF | TGTGCCAGCAGCTTAACACAGGGTAGCCATCAGCCCCAGCATTTT | many | TRBJ1-5 | TRBV7-6 | NA
CASTGTGFFDQPQHF | TGTGCCAGCACCGGGACAGGGTTCTTCGATCAGCCCCAGCATTTT | many | TRBJ1-5 | TRBV6-1 | TRBD1
CSATFVEAGGEQYF | TGCAGCGCGACCTTCGTCGAGGCGGGAGGAGAGCAGTACTTC | NA | TRBJ2-7 | TRBV29-1 | TRBD2
CASSYSPGQGNTEAFF | TGTGCCAGCAGTTACTCACCGGGACAGGGTAACACTGAAGCTTTCTTT | many | TRBJ1-1 | TRBV6-6 | TRBD1